The TCR beta chain under discussion was sequenced for a study of identical twins. General study points: Models underestimated how often monozygotic twins shared out-of-frame TCR alpha.

This clonotype was found many times. What it recognizes is unknown. CDR3 length: 16 residues. The ends lost 5 bases at V and 1 base at J; junction bases unmatched: 10. The cDNA had a unique molecular identifier and a template-switch universal primer site. Using its own MiXCR run on the 5' RACE reads, TCRdb lists one record per CDR3 protein. The data show roughly 720,000 distinct CDR3 sequences, 18% seen once. These data also featured in a second study, about T cells expressing NK-cell markers. From that paper: Of eight sequenced donors, seven were HCMV-seropositive and one HCMV-seronegative.

Source material: PBMCs. This receptor was obtained from a woman younger than 30 in good health. The chain has TRBV12-3 or TRBV12-4 and TRBJ2-5, with 7 bases fitting TRBD2. In DNA, the CDR3 is TGTGCCAGCAGTAGAGGACTAGTGGGGACCCAAGAGACCCAGTACTTC. It yields the protein CASSRGLVGTQETQYF.